A selection of T cell receptor beta chains follows, all from one sample in a study of PD-1 blockade in classical Hodgkin lymphoma. Profiling relied on immunoSEQ multiplex PCR, and the TCRdb table lists in-frame clones only, not all of them. Among over 20,000 clones, around 83% were seen once, and the ten largest hold 1.8%. The specimen comprised CD4+ T cells from blood, sampled at baseline. The receptors shown here come from a human donor with classical Hodgkin lymphoma. Both conserved end residues are trimmed from each CDR3. The order of the fields is D gene, J gene, V gene, CDR3 protein. A D gene is named only where the DNA matches it firmly.

. | TRBJ1-1 | TRBV28 | ASSLGGWVPEAF
. | TRBJ1-2 | TRBV10-3 | AITEDISFNYGYT
. | TRBJ2-7 | TRBV5-4 | ASSSDSLFYEQY
. | TRBJ2-3 | TRBV5-1 | ASRPTLPWTDTQY
. | TRBJ2-3 | TRBV11-3 | ASSSFGGGKGTDTQY
. | TRBJ2-1 | TRBV5-1 | ASSPSPAGSSYNEQF
. | TRBJ1-2 | TRBV4-2 | ASSQAGQPYGYT
. | TRBJ1-1 | TRBV6-5 | ASSYFSTDITEAF
TRBD2 | TRBJ2-3 | TRBV28 | ASESAGGTDTQY
TRBD1 | TRBJ1-1 | TRBV6-1 | ASIWETGGTEAF
TRBD1 | TRBJ2-3 | TRBV5-1 | ASSPGQGSDTQY
. | TRBJ2-3 | TRBV7-2 | ASSFRGSGVGRDTQY
TRBD1 | TRBJ1-5 | TRBV2 | ASSSGQGDQPQH
. | TRBJ2-3 | TRBV7-8 | ASSLNSGLNTDTQY
TRBD2 | TRBJ2-3 | TRBV7-2 | ASSLEASGGLFTQY
TRBD1 | TRBJ1-5 | TRBV30 | AWSTGGDQPQH
TRBD1 | TRBJ2-5 | TRBV18 | ASSTGTGGVQGETQY
. | TRBJ2-7 | TRBV18 | ASSPGSNYEQY
TRBD1 | TRBJ1-1 | TRBV7-2 | ASSFGTGGTEAF
. | TRBJ2-7 | TRBV11-2 | ASSLGRMYEQY
. | TRBJ1-6 | TRBV11-2 | ASSLGLWYRNSPLH
TRBD1 | TRBJ1-5 | TRBV7-2 | ASSLGGQRNQPQH
. | TRBJ2-2 | TRBV4-2 | ASSQAPNGELF
. | TRBJ1-1 | TRBV5-1 | ASSPDYQTEAF
. | TRBJ2-7 | TRBV2 | ASSEQTSLY
TRBD1 | TRBJ1-3 | TRBV16 | ASSRRTGTGNTIY
. | TRBJ2-1 | TRBV6-5 | ASSFWRNNEQF
. | TRBJ1-5 | TRBV18 | ASSPTRDVQPQH
. | TRBJ1-2 | TRBV6-5 | ASRSSGSGPGYT
. | TRBJ2-2 | TRBV9 | ASSPRPAGELF
. | TRBJ1-2 | TRBV5-4 | ASSFRSEDGYT
. | TRBJ1-5 | TRBV6-5 | ASRRWVNQPQH
. | TRBJ1-4 | TRBV4-3 | ASSQSVGDSTNEKLF
TRBD2 | TRBJ2-1 | TRBV7-9 | ASSLDPWTSGGNEQF
. | TRBJ2-3 | TRBV5-5 | ASSLLQGVDTQY
. | TRBJ1-1 | TRBV7-2 | ASSSMVGEWAEAF
. | TRBJ1-5 | TRBV4-2 | ASSQSGGGYSNQPQH
. | TRBJ1-2 | TRBV7-9 | ASSLVRIEGGYT
TRBD2 | TRBJ2-5 | TRBV28 | ASSLSVAGSKLETQY